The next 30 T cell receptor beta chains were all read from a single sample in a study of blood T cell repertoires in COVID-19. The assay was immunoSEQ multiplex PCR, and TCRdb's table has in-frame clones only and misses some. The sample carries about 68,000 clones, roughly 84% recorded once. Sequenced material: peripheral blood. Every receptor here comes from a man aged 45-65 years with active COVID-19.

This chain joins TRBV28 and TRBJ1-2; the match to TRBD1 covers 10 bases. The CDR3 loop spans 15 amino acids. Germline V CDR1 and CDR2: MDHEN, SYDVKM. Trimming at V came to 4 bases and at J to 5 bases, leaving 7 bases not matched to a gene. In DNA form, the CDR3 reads TGTGCCAGCAGTTCCCGGGACAGGGGCGCTTATGGCTACACCTTC. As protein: CASSSRDRGAYGYTF.

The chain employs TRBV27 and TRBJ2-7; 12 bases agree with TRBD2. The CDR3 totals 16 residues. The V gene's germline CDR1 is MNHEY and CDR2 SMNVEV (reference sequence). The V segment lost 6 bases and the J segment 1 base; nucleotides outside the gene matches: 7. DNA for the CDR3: TGTGCCAGCAGCTCGGACGGGACTAGCGGGTCCTACGAGCAGTACTTC. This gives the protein CASSSDGTSGSYEQYF.

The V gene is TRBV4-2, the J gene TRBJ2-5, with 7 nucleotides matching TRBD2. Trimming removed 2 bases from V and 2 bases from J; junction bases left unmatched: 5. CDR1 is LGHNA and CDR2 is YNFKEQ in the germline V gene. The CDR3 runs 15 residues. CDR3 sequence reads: CASSQRKRGQETQYF. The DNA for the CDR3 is TGTGCCAGCAGCCAAAGAAAGCGGGGACAAGAGACCCAGTACTTC.

CDR3 loop: CASSQSLAGLDTQYF. For the CDR3, the DNA is TGTGCCAGCAGCCAATCGCTAGCGGGCCTAGATACGCAGTATTTT. This sequence joins TRBV3-1 (or the pseudogene TRBV3-2) and TRBJ2-3; 8 bases are shared with TRBD2. V gave up 2 bases and J gave up 5 bases; unmatched junction bases: 6. Germline V lookup: CDR1 LGHDT, CDR2 YNNKEL (reference sequence). CDR3 size: 15 residues.

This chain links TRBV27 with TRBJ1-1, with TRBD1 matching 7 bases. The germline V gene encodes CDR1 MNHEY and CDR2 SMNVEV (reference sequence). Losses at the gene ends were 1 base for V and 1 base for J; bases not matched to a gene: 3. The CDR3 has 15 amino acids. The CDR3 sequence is CASSLLQGSNTEAFF. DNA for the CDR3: TGTGCCAGCAGTTTATTACAGGGGTCGAACACTGAAGCTTTCTTT.

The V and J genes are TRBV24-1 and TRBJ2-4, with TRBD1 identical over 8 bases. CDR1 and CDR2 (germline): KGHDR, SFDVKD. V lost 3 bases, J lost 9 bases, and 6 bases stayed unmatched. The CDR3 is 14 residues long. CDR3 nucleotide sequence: TGTGCCACCAGTGATCTCCGGACAGGGCCCATTCAGTACTTC. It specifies CATSDLRTGPIQYF.

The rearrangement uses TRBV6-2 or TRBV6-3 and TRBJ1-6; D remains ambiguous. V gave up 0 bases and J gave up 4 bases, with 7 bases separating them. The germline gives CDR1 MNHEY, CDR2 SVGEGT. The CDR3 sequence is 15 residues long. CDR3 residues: CASSYSPGYNSPLHF. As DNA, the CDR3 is TGTGCCAGCAGTTACTCCCCCGGGTATAATTCACCCCTCCACTTT.

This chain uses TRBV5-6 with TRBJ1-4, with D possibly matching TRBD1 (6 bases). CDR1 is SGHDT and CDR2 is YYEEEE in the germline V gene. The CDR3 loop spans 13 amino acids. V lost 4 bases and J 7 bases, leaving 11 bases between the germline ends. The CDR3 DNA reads TGTGCCAGCAGCCCATACAGGGCTGAAAAACTGTTTTTT. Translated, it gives CASSPYRAEKLFF.

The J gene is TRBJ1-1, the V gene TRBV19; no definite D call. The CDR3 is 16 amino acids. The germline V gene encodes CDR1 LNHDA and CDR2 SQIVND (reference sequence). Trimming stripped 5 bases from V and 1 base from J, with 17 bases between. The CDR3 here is CASSGNARAANTEAFF. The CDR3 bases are TGTGCCAGTAGTGGAAACGCGAGGGCAGCGAACACTGAAGCTTTCTTT.

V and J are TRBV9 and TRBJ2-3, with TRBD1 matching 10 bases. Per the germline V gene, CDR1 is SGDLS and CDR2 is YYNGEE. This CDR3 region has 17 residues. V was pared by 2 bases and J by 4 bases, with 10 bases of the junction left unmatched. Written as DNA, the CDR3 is TGTGCCAGCAGCGTCGGGGAGGGACAGGGGAAAGCAGATACGCAGTATTTT. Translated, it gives CASSVGEGQGKADTQYF.

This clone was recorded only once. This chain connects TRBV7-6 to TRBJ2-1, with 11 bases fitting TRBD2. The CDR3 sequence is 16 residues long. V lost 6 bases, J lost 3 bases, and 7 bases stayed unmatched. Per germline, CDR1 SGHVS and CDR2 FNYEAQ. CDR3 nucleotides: TGTGCCAGCAGGGCCTTAGCGGGGGGGAGCTACAATGAGCAGTTCTTC. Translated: CASRALAGGSYNEQFF.

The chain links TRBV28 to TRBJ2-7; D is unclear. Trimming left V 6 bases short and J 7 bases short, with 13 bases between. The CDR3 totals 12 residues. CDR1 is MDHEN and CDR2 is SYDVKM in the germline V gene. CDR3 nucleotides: TGTGCCAGCAGCTTGCGAACCCAAGAGCAGTACTTC. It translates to CASSLRTQEQYF.

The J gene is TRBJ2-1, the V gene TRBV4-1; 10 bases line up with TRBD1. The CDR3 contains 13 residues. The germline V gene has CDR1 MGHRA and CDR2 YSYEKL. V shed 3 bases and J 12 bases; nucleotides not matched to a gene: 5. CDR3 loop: CASSHGTGVLQFF. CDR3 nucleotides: TGCGCCAGCAGCCACGGGACAGGGGTTTTGCAGTTCTTC.

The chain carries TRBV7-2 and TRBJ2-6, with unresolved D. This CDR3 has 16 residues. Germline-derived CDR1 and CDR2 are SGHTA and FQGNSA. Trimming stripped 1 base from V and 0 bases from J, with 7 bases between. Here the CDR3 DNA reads TGTGCCAGCAGCTTAGGAAGCGCCTCTGGGGCCAACGTCCTGACTTTC. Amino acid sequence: CASSLGSASGANVLTF.

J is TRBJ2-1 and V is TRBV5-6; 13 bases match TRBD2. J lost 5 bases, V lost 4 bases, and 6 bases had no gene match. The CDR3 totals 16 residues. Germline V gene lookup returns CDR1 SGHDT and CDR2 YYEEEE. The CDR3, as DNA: TGTGCCAGCAGCCCTGGACTAGCGGGGGATAACAATGAGCAGTTCTTC. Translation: CASSPGLAGDNNEQFF.

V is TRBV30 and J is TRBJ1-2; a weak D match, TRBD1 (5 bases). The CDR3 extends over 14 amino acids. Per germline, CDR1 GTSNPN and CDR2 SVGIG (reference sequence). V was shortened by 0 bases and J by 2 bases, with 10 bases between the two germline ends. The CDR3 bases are TGTGCCTGGAGTGTAGCTAGGGGAAACTATGGCTACACCTTC. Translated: CAWSVARGNYGYTF.

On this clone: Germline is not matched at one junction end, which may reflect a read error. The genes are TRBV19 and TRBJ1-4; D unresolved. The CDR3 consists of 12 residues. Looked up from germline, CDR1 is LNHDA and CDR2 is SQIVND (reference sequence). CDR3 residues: CASSIQPLGPLF. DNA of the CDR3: TGTGCCAGTAGTATTCAGCCTCTTGGGCCCCTTTTT. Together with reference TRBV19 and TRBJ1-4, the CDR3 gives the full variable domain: DGGITQSPKYLFRKEGQNVTLSCEQNLNHDAMYWYRQDPGQGLRLIYYSQIVNDFQKGDIAEGYSVSREKKESFPLTVTSAQKNPTAFYLCASSIQPLGPLFGSGTQLSVL.

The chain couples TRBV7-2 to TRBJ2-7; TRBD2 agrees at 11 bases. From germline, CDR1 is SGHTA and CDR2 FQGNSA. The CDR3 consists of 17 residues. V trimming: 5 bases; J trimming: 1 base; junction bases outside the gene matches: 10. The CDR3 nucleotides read TGTGCCAGCAGCCTCGACAGCGGGACTAGCGGTTCCTACGAGCAGTACTTC. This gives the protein CASSLDSGTSGSYEQYF.

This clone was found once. In nucleotides, the CDR3 is TGTGCCAGCAGTTTAAGTCCGTGGGGCGCGGCGGGACGGCCCCCACAAGAGACCCAGTACTTC. Its translation is CASSLSPWGAAGRPPQETQYF. The rearrangement joins TRBV28 to TRBJ2-5; possible D gene TRBD2, 6 bases. CDR1 is MDHEN and CDR2 is SYDVKM in the germline V gene. V shed 2 bases and J shed 2 bases, with 30 bases lying between them. This CDR3 is built from 21 residues.

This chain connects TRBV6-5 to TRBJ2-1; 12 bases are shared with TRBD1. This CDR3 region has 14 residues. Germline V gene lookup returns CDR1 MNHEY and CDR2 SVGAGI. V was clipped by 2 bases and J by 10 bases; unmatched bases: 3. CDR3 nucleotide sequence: TGTGCCAGCAGTTACACGGGACAGGGGGCAGAGCAGTTCTTC. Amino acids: CASSYTGQGAEQFF.

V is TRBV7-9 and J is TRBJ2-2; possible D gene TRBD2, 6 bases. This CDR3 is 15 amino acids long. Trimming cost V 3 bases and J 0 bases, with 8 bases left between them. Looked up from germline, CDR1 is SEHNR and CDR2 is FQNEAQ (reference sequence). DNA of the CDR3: TGTGCCAGCAGCTTGGTAGCGGCGAACACCGGGGAGCTGTTTTTT. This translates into CASSLVAANTGELFF.

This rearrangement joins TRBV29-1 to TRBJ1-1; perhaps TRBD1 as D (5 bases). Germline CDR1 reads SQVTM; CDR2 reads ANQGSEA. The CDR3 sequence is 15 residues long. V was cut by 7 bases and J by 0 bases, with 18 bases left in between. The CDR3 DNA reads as TGCAGCGGCGCCGGGGGATGGGGCATGAACACTGAAGCTTTCTTT. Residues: CSGAGGWGMNTEAFF.

The CDR3 DNA reads as TGCGCCAGCAGCTTGGGTTCTAGCGGGGGCCGCACAGATACGCAGTATTTT. This codes for CASSLGSSGGRTDTQYF. The J gene is TRBJ2-3, the V gene TRBV5-1, with 10 bases lining up with TRBD2. The CDR3 loop spans 17 amino acids. Germline assignment: CDR1 SGHRS and CDR2 YFSETQ. The J segment lost 1 base and the V segment lost 0 bases, leaving 5 bases of the junction unmatched.

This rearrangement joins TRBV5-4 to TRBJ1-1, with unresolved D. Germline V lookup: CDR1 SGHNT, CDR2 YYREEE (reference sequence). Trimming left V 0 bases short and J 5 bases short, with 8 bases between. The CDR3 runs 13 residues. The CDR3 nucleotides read TGTGCCAGCAGCTTGGAAAGAGGGACTGAAGCTTTCTTT. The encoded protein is CASSLERGTEAFF.

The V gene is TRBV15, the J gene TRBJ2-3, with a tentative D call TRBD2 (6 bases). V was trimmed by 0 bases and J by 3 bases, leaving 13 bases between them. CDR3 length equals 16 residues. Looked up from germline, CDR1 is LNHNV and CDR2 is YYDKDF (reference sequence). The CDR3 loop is CATSRDHGGITDTQYF. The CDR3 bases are TGTGCCACCAGCAGAGATCATGGCGGGATTACAGATACGCAGTATTTT.

The CDR3 DNA reads as TGTGCCAGCAGCTTGCAACAGGGCTTAAAGACCCAGTACTTC. Its translation: CASSLQQGLKTQYF. The chain is built from TRBV5-4 and TRBJ2-5; TRBD1 is a possible D gene (6 bases). Germline V lookup: CDR1 SGHNT, CDR2 YYREEE (reference sequence). The CDR3 extends over 14 amino acids. The germline V and J ends were trimmed by 1 base and 6 bases, with 13 bases remaining between them.

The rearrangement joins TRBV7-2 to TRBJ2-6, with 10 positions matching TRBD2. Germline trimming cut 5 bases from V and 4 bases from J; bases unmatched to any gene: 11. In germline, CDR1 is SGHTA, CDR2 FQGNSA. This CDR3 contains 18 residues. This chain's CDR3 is CASSLRTSGSGGANVLTF. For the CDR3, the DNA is TGTGCCAGCAGCCTCCGGACTAGCGGTTCGGGGGGGGCCAACGTCCTGACTTTC. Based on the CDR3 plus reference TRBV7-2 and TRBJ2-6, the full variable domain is GAGVSQSPSNKVTEKGKDVELRCDPISGHTALYWYRQSLGQGLEFLIYFQGNSAPDKSGLPSDRFSAERTGGSVSTLTIQRTQQEDSAVYLCASSLRTSGSGGANVLTFGAGSRLTVL.

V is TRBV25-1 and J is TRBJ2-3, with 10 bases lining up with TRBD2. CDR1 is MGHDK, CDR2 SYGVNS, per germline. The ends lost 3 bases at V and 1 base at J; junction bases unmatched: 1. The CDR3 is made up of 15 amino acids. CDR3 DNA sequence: TGTGCCAGCAGTGATGGGACTAGCGGCACAGATACGCAGTATTTT. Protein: CASSDGTSGTDTQYF.

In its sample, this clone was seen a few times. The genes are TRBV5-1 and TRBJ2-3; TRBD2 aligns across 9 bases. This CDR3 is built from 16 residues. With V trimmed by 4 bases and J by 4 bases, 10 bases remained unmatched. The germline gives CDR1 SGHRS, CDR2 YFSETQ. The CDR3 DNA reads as TGCGCCAGCAGCAAAACCGGGACTAGCAGCGCAGATACGCAGTATTTT. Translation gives CASSKTGTSSADTQYF.

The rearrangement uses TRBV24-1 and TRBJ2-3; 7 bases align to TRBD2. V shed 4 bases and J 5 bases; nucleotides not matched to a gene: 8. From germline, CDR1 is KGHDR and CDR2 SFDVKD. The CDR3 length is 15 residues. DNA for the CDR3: TGTGCCACCAGTGAAGGCGGGGGACGTGGAGATACGCAGTATTTT. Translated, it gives CATSEGGGRGDTQYF.